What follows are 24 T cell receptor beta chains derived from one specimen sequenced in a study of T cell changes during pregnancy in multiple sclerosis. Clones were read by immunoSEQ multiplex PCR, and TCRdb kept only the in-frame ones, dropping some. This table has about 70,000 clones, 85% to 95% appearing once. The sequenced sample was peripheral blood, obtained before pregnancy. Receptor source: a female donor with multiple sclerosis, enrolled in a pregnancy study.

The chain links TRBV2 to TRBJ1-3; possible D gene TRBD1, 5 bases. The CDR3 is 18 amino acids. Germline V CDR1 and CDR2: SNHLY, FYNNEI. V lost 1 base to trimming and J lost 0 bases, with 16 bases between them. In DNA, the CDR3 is TGTGCCAGCAGTGAAGTACTGGGTCAGGGCCCCTCTGGAAACACCATATATTTT. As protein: CASSEVLGQGPSGNTIYF.

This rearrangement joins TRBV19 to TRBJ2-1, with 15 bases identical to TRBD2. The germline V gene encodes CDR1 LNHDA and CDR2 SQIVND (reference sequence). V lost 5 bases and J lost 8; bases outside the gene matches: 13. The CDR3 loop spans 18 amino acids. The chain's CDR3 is CASSLEGLAGGPTDEQFF. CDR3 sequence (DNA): TGTGCCAGTAGTCTCGAAGGACTAGCGGGAGGGCCTACGGATGAGCAGTTCTTC. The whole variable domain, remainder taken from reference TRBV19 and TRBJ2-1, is DGGITQSPKYLFRKEGQNVTLSCEQNLNHDAMYWYRQDPGQGLRLIYYSQIVNDFQKGDIAEGYSVSREKKESFPLTVTSAQKNPTAFYLCASSLEGLAGGPTDEQFFGPGTRLTVL.

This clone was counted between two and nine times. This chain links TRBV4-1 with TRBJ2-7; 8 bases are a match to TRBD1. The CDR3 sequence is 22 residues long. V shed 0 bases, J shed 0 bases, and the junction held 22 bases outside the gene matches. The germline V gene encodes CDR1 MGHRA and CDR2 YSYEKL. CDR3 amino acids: CASSQEQISVLGQETASYEQYF. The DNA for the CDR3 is TGCGCCAGCAGCCAAGAGCAGATCTCCGTCCTGGGACAGGAAACGGCCTCCTACGAGCAGTACTTC.

The CDR3 sequence: CASSRGTSGSFSTDTQYF. CDR3 in DNA: TGTGCCAGCAGCCGCGGGACTAGCGGGAGCTTTAGCACAGATACGCAGTATTTT. The chain combines TRBV14 with TRBJ2-3; 14 nucleotides match TRBD2. Germline V lookup: CDR1 SGHDN, CDR2 FVKESK. The CDR3 covers 18 residues. V shed 4 bases and J 0 bases; nucleotides not matched to a gene: 6.

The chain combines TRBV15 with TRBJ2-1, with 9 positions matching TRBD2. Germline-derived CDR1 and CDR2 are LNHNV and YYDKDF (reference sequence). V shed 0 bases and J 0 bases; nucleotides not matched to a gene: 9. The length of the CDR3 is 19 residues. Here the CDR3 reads CATSRDQETSGASYNEQFF. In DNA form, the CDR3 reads TGTGCCACCAGCAGAGATCAGGAGACTAGCGGAGCCTCCTACAATGAGCAGTTCTTC.

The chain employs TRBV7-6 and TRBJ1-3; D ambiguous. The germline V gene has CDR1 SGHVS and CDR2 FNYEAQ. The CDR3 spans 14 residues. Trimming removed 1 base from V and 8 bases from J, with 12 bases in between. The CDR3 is CASSLEARQDTIYF. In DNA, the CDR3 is TGTGCCAGCAGCTTAGAGGCCAGGCAGGACACCATATATTTT.

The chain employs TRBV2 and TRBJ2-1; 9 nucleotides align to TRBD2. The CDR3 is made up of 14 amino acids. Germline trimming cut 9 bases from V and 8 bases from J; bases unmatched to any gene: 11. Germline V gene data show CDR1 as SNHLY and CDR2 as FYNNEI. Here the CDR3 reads CASHSGRTIDEQFF. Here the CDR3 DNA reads TGTGCCAGTCATAGCGGGAGAACGATCGATGAGCAGTTCTTC.

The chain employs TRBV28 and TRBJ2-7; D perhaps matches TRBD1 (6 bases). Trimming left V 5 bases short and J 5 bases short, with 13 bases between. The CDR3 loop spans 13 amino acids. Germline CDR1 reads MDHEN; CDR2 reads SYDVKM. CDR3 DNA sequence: TGTGCCAGCAGTGCCGGGACAATTCACGAGCAGTACTTC. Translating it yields CASSAGTIHEQYF.

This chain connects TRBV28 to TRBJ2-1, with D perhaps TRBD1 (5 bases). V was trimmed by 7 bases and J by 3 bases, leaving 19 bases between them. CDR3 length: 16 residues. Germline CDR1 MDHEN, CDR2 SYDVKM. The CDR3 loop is CASNSFQAGHYNEQFF. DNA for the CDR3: TGTGCCAGCAACTCGTTTCAAGCAGGGCACTACAATGAGCAGTTCTTC.

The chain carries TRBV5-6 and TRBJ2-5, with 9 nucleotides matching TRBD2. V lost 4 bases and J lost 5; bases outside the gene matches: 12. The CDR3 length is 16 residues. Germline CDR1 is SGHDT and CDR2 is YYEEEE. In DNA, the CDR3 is TGTGCCAGCAGCCCGATTAGCGGGAGTAACCGGGAGACCCAGTACTTC. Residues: CASSPISGSNRETQYF.

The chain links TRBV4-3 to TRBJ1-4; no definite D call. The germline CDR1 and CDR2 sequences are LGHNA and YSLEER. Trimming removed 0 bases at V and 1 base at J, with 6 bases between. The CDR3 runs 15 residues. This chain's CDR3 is CASSQDSGTNEKLFF. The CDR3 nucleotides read TGCGCCAGCAGCCAAGATTCAGGAACTAATGAAAAACTGTTTTTT.

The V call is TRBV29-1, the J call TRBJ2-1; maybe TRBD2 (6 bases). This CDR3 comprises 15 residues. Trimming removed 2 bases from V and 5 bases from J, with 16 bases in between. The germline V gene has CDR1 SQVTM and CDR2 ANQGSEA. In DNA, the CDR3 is TGCAGCGTTGAAAGGGCGGAGGGGACGAACAATGAGCAGTTCTTC. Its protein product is CSVERAEGTNNEQFF.

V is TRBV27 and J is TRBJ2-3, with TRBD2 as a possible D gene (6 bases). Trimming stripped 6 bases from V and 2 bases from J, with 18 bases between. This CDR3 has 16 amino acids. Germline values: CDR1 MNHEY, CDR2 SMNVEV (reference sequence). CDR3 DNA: TGTGCCAGCAGCGTTGCCGGTAGCGGCGCCACAGATACGCAGTATTTT. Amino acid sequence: CASSVAGSGATDTQYF.

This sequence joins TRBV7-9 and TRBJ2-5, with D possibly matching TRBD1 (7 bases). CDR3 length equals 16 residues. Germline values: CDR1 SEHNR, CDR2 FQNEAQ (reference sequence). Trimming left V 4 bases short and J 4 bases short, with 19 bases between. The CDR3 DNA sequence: TGTGCCAGCAGCTGGAGGATCCAGGGGGAGGTAGAGACCCAGTACTTC. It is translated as CASSWRIQGEVETQYF.

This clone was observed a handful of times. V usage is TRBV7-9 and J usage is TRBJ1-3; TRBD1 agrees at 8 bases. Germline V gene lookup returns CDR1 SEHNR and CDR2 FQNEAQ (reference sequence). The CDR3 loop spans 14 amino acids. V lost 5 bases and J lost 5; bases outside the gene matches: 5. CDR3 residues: CASSRQGIRNTIYF. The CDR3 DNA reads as TGTGCCAGCAGCCGACAGGGGATCCGAAACACCATATATTTT.

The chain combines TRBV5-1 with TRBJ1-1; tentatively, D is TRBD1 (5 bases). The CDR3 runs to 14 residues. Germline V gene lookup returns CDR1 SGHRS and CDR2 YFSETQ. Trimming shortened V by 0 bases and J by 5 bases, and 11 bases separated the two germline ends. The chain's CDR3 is CASSLEGIRTEAFF. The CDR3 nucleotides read TGCGCCAGCAGCTTGGAGGGGATTCGTACTGAAGCTTTCTTT.

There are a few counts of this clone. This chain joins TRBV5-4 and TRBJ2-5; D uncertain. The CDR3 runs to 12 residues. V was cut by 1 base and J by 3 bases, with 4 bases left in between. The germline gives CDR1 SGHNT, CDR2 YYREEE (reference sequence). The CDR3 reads CASSLPKETQYF. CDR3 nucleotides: TGTGCCAGCAGCTTGCCCAAAGAGACCCAGTACTTC.

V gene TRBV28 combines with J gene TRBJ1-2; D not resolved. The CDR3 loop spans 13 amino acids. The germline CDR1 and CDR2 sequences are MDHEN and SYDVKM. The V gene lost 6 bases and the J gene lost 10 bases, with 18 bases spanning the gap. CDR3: CASRYTVALDYTF. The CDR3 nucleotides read TGTGCCAGCAGGTACACAGTTGCCCTGGACTACACCTTC.

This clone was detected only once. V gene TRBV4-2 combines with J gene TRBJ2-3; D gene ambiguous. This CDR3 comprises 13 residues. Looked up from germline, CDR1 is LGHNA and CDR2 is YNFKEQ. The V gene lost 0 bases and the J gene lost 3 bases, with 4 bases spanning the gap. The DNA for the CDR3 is TGTGCCAGCAGCCAAGACCAGACAGATACGCAGTATTTT. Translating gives CASSQDQTDTQYF.

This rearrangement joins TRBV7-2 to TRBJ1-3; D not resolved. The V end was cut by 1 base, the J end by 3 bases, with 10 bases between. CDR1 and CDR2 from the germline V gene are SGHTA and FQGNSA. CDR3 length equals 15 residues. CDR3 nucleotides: TGTGCCAGCAGCTTAGGCGGCGGGTTTGGAAACACCATATATTTT. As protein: CASSLGGGFGNTIYF.

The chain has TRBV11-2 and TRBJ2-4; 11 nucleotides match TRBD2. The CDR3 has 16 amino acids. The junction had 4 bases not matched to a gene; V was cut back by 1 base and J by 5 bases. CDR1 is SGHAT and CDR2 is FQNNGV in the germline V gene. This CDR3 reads CASSLGLAGGQNIQYF. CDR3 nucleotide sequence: TGTGCCAGCAGCTTAGGCCTAGCGGGAGGACAAAACATTCAGTACTTC.

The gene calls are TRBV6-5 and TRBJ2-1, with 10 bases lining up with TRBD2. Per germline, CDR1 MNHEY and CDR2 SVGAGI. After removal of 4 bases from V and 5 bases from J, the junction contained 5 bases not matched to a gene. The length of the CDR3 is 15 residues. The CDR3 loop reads CASSFGLAVNNEQFF. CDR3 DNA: TGTGCCAGCAGTTTTGGACTAGCGGTTAACAATGAGCAGTTCTTC.

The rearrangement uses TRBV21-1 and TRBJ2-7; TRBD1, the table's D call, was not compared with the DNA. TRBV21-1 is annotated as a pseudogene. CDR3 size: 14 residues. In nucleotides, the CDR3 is TGTGCCAGCAGCCAACAGGGGGCCTTGCACGAGCAGTACTTC. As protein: CASSQQGALHEQYF.

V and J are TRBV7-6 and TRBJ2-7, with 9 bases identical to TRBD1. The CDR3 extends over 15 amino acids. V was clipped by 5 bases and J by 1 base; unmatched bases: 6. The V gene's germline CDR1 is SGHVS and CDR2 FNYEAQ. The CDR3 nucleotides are TGTGCCAGCAGCCCTAGTGGGACAGGGTCCTACGAGCAGTACTTC. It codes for CASSPSGTGSYEQYF.